The clone carrying this T cell receptor (beta chain) has a count of ten or more. Antigen: not known. Investigators profiled TCR beta VDJ and CDR3 from genomic DNA template. One entry per CDR3 protein results from TCRdb running MiXCR on the reads. Here the sample spans under 350,000 distinct CDR3 sequences, 55% to 60% being singletons. The data originate from a study of CD8+CD57+ T cells in acquired aplastic anemia. Study-wide results and limits: Patients shared approximately 30 CD8+ CDR3 sequences with controls. Between the patient and control groups, CD8+ Simpson's diversity did not differ significantly.

The V end was cut by 2 bases, the J end by 3 bases, with 8 bases between. Germline CDR1 is LGHDT and CDR2 is YNNKEL (reference sequence). The CDR3 extends over 14 amino acids. The chain joins TRBV3-1 to TRBJ1-3; D is ambiguous. The sequence derives from a human donor with severe aplastic anemia or a healthy control (not recorded which). The sequenced sample consisted of sorted CD4+, CD8+, or CD8+CD57+ T cells (not recorded which) from PBMCs. CDR3 nucleotides: TGTGCCAGCAGCCAATCCCATGGTGGAAACACCATATATTTT. The encoded protein is CASSQSHGGNTIYF.